These T cell receptor beta chains were read from a single sample in a study of cytomegalovirus exposure and HLA in healthy donors. Only in-frame clones appear in the TCRdb table, and some are missing; sequencing was by immunoSEQ multiplex PCR. The sample lists approximately 170,000 clones, around 78% seen once, with 1.5% to 1.7% in the top ten. The sample comprised PBMCs. The receptors shown here come from a man between 35 and 55 years old in good health and CMV-seronegative. CDR3s leave out the opening cysteine and the closing phenylalanine or tryptophan. Each record gives: J gene, D gene, V gene, CDR3 protein. D genes are given only for firm matches.

TRBJ2-5 . TRBV11-2 ASSLVVGGETQY
TRBJ1-4 . TRBV30 AWSVPGLEKLF
TRBJ2-1 . TRBV20-1 SAQGGLEQF
TRBJ2-3 . TRBV19 ATTTGLPDTQY
TRBJ2-7 TRBD1 TRBV6-5 ASSPDRGHTYEQY
TRBJ2-3 . TRBV6-1 ASRTGTTADTQY
TRBJ1-2 . TRBV6-4 ASSDGGSNYGYT
TRBJ2-5 TRBD2 TRBV7-9 ASSLVTSGKETQY
TRBJ2-3 . TRBV19 ASTLGAADTQY
TRBJ2-7 TRBD2 TRBV5-6 ASSSGRGVEQY
TRBJ2-1 TRBD1 TRBV7-2 ASSLVGQGAYNEQF
TRBJ2-3 TRBD1 TRBV18 ASSPTGDTDTQY
TRBJ1-1 . TRBV5-4 ASSSTGTEAF
TRBJ2-7 . TRBV7-9 ASSLPESYEQY
TRBJ2-7 . TRBV5-5 ASGRVGGGEQY
TRBJ2-3 TRBD2 TRBV30 AWSGGTGGPTDTQY
TRBJ2-7 TRBD1 TRBV7-6 ASSYFQGVSSYEQY
TRBJ1-3 . TRBV5-8 ASSLGGHVGNTIY
TRBJ1-4 TRBD1 TRBV10-1 ASRQGAGEKLF
TRBJ1-5 TRBD1 TRBV7-2 ASSYRQGGGDQPQH
TRBJ1-1 TRBD1 TRBV6-1 ASSESGTGDTEAF
TRBJ1-2 TRBD1 TRBV7-2 ASSLPTGVGYT
TRBJ1-2 . TRBV2 ASSGAGNYGYT
TRBJ2-1 TRBD2 TRBV5-1 ASSLWSGSSYNEQF
TRBJ2-2 TRBD2 TRBV28 ASSLRLADRTGELF
TRBJ2-4 . TRBV5-8 ASSEPGGAKNIQY
TRBJ2-2 TRBD1 TRBV27 ASSLGTGGNTGELF
TRBJ2-4 TRBD2 TRBV5-6 ASSLFSGTKNIQY
TRBJ2-7 . TRBV4-1 ASSQLDVGGGHEQY
TRBJ2-2 TRBD2 TRBV14 ASSQEWTSGPTGELF
TRBJ2-1 TRBD2 TRBV7-2 ASSLPGLAGGGEQF
TRBJ2-5 TRBD1 TRBV14 ASSQGFGIGTVETQY
TRBJ2-4 . TRBV5-4 ASSSKGHDKNSQY
TRBJ1-1 . TRBV7-9 ASSFKGNTEAF
TRBJ2-7 TRBD2 TRBV19 ASSDGTSGSYEQY
TRBJ1-1 . TRBV28 ASSLTGQGNTEAF
TRBJ1-4 . TRBV19 ASSRARTGNEKLF
TRBJ2-3 . TRBV7-9 SSSQPPGGTDTQY
TRBJ2-5 . TRBV11-2 ASSSNGETQY
TRBJ2-2 TRBD1 TRBV5-5 ASSLGTGDTGELF